The rows below give T cell receptor beta chains drawn from one sample of a study of blood T cell repertoires in COVID-19. Profiled with immunoSEQ multiplex PCR; TCRdb holds only in-frame clones, not every one. In the table there are 98,000 or so clones, about 86% of which are singletons. Sequencing was carried out using peripheral blood. These receptors came from a woman in her sixties or seventies in a cohort sampled during active or convalescent COVID-19. CDR3s include the opening cysteine and the closing phenylalanine or tryptophan. A D gene is named only where the DNA matches it firmly. For some rows the clone size is stated as once, few or many, or as a class when expanded; others skip it.

d_call,clone_size,j_call,v_call,cdr3_aa,cdr3_nt
NA,NA,TRBJ2-5,TRBV5-8,CASSPRGALETQYF,TGTGCCAGCAGCCCCCGCGGGGCCTTGGAGACCCAGTACTTC
NA,few,TRBJ1-3,TRBV7-9,CASSLAAGPPGNTIYF,TGTGCCAGCAGCTTAGCGGCAGGCCCACCTGGAAACACCATATATTTT
NA,NA,TRBJ1-5,TRBV29-1,CSVRGGSNNQPQHF,TGCAGCGTTAGGGGGGGCTCCAATAATCAGCCCCAGCATTTT
TRBD2,once,TRBJ2-5,TRBV6-2/TRBV6-3,CASSYDVSGIKETQYF,TGTGCCAGCAGTTACGACGTTAGCGGGATAAAAGAGACCCAGTACTTC
NA,NA,TRBJ2-7,TRBV2,CASSVGGLPSLYEQYF,TGTGCCAGCAGTGTCGGGGGGCTTCCTTCCCTCTACGAGCAGTACTTC
NA,NA,TRBJ2-7,TRBV7-8,CASSRQGASGGSYEQYF,TGTGCCAGCAGCCGACAGGGGGCTAGCGGGGGGTCCTACGAGCAGTACTTC
TRBD1,once,TRBJ1-6,TRBV3-1/TRBV3-2,CASSLTGGNSPLHF,TGTGCCAGCAGCCTGACAGGGGGCAATTCACCCCTCCACTTT
TRBD1,NA,TRBJ1-5,TRBV7-9,CASSSNGTGRAYSNQPQHF,TGTGCCAGCAGCTCAAACGGGACAGGGCGGGCATATAGCAATCAGCCCCAGCATTTT
NA,NA,TRBJ2-3,TRBV5-1,CASSLGPLRGAGTDTQYF,TGCGCCAGCAGCTTGGGCCCCCTTCGGGGAGCCGGCACAGATACGCAGTATTTT
NA,NA,TRBJ1-4,TRBV19,CASSALTVGLEKLFF,TGTGCCAGTAGTGCACTGACAGTGGGGCTTGAAAAACTGTTTTTT
TRBD1,NA,TRBJ1-1,TRBV10-3,CAISESKGRGYTEAFF,TGTGCCATCAGTGAGTCGAAGGGCAGGGGGTACACTGAAGCTTTCTTT
NA,NA,TRBJ2-3,TRBV7-2,CASSHTAGTDTQYF,TGTGCCAGCAGCCACACCGCGGGCACAGATACGCAGTATTTT
NA,NA,TRBJ1-4,TRBV7-2,CASTLGALEKLFF,TGTGCCAGCACCTTGGGGGCTCTAGAAAAACTGTTTTTT
NA,NA,TRBJ1-1,TRBV5-4,CASSVDLNTEAFF,TGTGCCAGCAGCGTTGACTTGAACACTGAAGCTTTCTTT
NA,NA,TRBJ1-4,TRBV2,CASSVRGRLEKLFF,TGTGCCAGCAGTGTTCGGGGAAGACTCGAAAAACTGTTTTTT
NA,NA,TRBJ1-2,TRBV20-1,CSAGQNNGYTF,TGCAGTGCCGGACAGAATAATGGCTACACCTTC
NA,NA,TRBJ1-5,TRBV19,CASSIYPGNQPQHF,TGTGCCAGTAGTATATATCCGGGCAATCAGCCCCAGCATTTT
TRBD1,NA,TRBJ2-4,TRBV5-6,CASSLGTGDIQYF,TGTGCCAGCAGCTTGGGGACAGGGGACATTCAGTACTTC
NA,NA,TRBJ2-3,TRBV7-3,CASSLSSMTQYF,TGTGCCAGCAGCTTAAGTAGCATGACGCAGTATTTT
NA,once,TRBJ2-5,TRBV3-1/TRBV3-2,CASSQDVGGETQYF,TGTGCCAGCAGCCAAGATGTTGGGGGGGAGACCCAGTACTTC
TRBD2,NA,TRBJ2-7,TRBV28,CASSFDHSGRAYEQYF,TGTGCCAGCAGTTTCGATCATAGCGGGAGGGCCTACGAGCAGTACTTC
TRBD1,NA,TRBJ1-5,TRBV7-9,CASSRPKDRELHLSQPQHF,TGTGCCAGCAGCCGTCCCAAAGACAGGGAACTGCATCTTAGCCAGCCCCAGCATTTT
NA,NA,TRBJ2-1,TRBV29-1,CSVRGSEQFF,TGCAGCGTTCGGGGAAGTGAGCAGTTCTTC